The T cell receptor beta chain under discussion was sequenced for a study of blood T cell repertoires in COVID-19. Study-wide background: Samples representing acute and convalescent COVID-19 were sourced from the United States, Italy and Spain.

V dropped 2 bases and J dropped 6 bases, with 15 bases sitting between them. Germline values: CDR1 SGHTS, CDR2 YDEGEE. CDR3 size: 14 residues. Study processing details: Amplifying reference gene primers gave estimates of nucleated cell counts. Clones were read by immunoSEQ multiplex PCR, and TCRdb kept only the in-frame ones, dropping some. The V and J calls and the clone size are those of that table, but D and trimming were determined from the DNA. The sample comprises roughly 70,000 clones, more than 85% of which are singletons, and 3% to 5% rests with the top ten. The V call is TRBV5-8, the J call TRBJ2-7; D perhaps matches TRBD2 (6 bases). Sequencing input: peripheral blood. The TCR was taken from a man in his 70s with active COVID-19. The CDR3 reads CASSFRQGGIEQYF. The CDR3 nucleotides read TGTGCCAGCAGCTTTCGGCAGGGAGGCATCGAGCAGTACTTC.